The 10 T cell receptor beta chains reported below all come from one sample, sequenced in a study of type 1 regulatory T cells. TCRdb processed the reads anew with MiXCR; each CDR3 protein has one entry. The sample lists about 62,000 distinct CDR3 sequences, 62% seen once, with around 1.9% in the top ten. Their cognate antigens are unknown. Sample: cultured non-Tr1 T cells, either the whole culture or a sorted T cell fraction (not recorded which). The receptor source for this set is a human donor in good health.

This clonotype has just one count. The chain links TRBV7-2 to TRBJ2-1; D unclear. The V gene's germline CDR1 is SGHTA and CDR2 FQGNSA. V lost 6 bases and J 5 bases, leaving 14 bases between the germline ends. The CDR3 consists of 14 residues. As DNA, the CDR3 is TGTGCCAGCAGTCCTTATTATAGGGACAATGAGCAGTTCTTC. Its translation is CASSPYYRDNEQFF.

This clonotype was seen a handful of times. The V gene is TRBV19, the J gene TRBJ2-1; D gene ambiguous. The CDR3 runs 15 residues. V was cut by 0 bases and J by 5 bases, with 11 bases left in between. Germline CDR1 LNHDA, CDR2 SQIVND (reference sequence). This chain's CDR3 is CASSIDKAGNNEQFF. For the CDR3, the DNA is TGTGCCAGTAGTATAGATAAGGCAGGAAACAATGAGCAGTTCTTC.

This clonotype showed up just once. The chain combines TRBV15 with TRBJ1-2; possible D gene TRBD1, 5 bases. Germline CDR1 is LNHNV and CDR2 is YYDKDF (reference sequence). V was shortened by 0 bases and J by 4 bases, with 12 bases between the two germline ends. This CDR3 region has 15 residues. In nucleotides, the CDR3 is TGTGCCACCAGCAGAGAAACACGGGGGAGCTATGGCTACACCTTC. Encoded protein: CATSRETRGSYGYTF.

The chain recombines TRBV6-2 or TRBV6-3 with TRBJ1-5, with 8 bases lining up with TRBD1. Germline V CDR1 and CDR2: MNHEY, SVGEGT. V shed 5 bases, J shed 7 bases, and the junction held 7 bases outside the gene matches. CDR3 length: 14 amino acids. CDR3 in DNA: TGTGCCAGCAGTACCCGACAGGGGAGACAGCCCCAGCATTTT. Its translation: CASSTRQGRQPQHF.

The J gene is TRBJ1-3, the V gene TRBV3-1; D is ambiguous. Germline assignment: CDR1 LGHDT and CDR2 YNNKEL (reference sequence). The CDR3 has 17 residues. V was clipped by 3 bases and J by 0 bases, with 15 bases between them. The CDR3: CASSQAIGRLSGNTIYF. The CDR3 nucleotides are TGTGCCAGCAGCCAGGCAATCGGACGGCTCTCTGGAAACACCATATATTTT.

V is TRBV4-2 and J is TRBJ1-1, with D unclear. The CDR3 contains 16 residues. The V end was cut by 0 bases, the J end by 6 bases, with 17 bases between. Germline CDR1 is LGHNA and CDR2 is YNFKEQ. CDR3 in DNA: TGTGCCAGCAGCCAAGACGTCTTCGGAGGCCTCTCTGAAGCTTTCTTT. It translates to CASSQDVFGGLSEAFF.

This clonotype was observed a few times. This chain uses TRBV20-1 with TRBJ2-1; D not certain. This CDR3 spans 15 amino acids. Per germline, CDR1 DFQATT and CDR2 SNEGSKA (reference sequence). Trimming removed 5 bases at V and 0 bases at J, with 14 bases between. CDR3 region: CSALPQVSSYNEQFF. CDR3 nucleotides: TGCAGTGCTCTCCCGCAGGTTAGCTCCTACAATGAGCAGTTCTTC.

This clonotype was observed a handful of times. The chain combines TRBV20-1 with TRBJ2-7; 7 nucleotides line up with TRBD2. CDR3 length: 14 amino acids. Trimming took 0 bases from V and 6 from J; bases not matched to a gene: 8. Germline V gene sequence: CDR1 DFQATT, CDR2 SNEGSKA (reference sequence). The CDR3 loop is CSARDWRESVEQYF. The CDR3 DNA reads TGCAGTGCTAGAGATTGGCGGGAGTCAGTCGAGCAGTACTTC.

This clonotype was detected only a few times. The chain carries TRBV6-6 and TRBJ2-5, with 9 positions matching TRBD2. The CDR3 totals 17 residues. Trimming took 0 bases from V and 2 from J; bases not matched to a gene: 7. Germline-derived CDR1 and CDR2 are MNHNY and SVGAGI (reference sequence). The CDR3 nucleotides are TGTGCCAGCAGTTACTCGCCGGGACTAGCTAGACAAGAGACCCAGTACTTC. Amino acids: CASSYSPGLARQETQYF.

There are a few counts of this clonotype. The chain has TRBV12-5 and TRBJ1-2; D is undetermined. The CDR3 is made up of 11 amino acids. The V and J ends lost 4 bases and 8 bases respectively, with 8 bases between them. Germline assignment: CDR1 LGHNT and CDR2 FRNRAP. CDR3 amino acids: CASGSIRGYTF. The CDR3 DNA is TGTGCTAGTGGTTCGATACGAGGCTACACCTTC.